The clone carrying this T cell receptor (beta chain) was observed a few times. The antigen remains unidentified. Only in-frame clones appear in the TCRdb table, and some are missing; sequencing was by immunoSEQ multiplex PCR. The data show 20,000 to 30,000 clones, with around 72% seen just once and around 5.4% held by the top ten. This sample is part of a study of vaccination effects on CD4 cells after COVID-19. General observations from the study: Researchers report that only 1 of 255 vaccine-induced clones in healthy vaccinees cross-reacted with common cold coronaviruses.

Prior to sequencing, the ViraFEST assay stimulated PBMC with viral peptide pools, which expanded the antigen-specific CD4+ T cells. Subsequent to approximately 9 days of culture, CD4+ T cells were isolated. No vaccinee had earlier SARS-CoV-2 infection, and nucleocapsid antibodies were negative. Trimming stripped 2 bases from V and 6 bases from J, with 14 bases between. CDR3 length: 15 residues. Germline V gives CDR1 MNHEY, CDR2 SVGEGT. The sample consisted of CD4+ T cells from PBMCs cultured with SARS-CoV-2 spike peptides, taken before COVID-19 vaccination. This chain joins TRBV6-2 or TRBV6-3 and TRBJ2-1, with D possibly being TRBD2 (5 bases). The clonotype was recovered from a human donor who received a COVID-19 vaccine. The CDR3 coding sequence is TGTGCCAGCAGTTACCCGCGCCTAGCAATCAATGAGCAGTTCTTC. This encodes CASSYPRLAINEQFF.